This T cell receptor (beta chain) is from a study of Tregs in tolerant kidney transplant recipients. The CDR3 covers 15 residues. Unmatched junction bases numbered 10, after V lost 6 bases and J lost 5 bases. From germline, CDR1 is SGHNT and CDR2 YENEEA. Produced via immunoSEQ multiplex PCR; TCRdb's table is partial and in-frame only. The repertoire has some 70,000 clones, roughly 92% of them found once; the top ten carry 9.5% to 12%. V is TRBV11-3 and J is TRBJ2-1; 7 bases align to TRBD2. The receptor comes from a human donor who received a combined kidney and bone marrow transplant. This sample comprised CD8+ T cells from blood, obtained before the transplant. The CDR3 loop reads CASRYRTSANNEQFF. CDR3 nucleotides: TGTGCCAGCAGATACCGTACTAGCGCGAACAATGAGCAGTTCTTC.